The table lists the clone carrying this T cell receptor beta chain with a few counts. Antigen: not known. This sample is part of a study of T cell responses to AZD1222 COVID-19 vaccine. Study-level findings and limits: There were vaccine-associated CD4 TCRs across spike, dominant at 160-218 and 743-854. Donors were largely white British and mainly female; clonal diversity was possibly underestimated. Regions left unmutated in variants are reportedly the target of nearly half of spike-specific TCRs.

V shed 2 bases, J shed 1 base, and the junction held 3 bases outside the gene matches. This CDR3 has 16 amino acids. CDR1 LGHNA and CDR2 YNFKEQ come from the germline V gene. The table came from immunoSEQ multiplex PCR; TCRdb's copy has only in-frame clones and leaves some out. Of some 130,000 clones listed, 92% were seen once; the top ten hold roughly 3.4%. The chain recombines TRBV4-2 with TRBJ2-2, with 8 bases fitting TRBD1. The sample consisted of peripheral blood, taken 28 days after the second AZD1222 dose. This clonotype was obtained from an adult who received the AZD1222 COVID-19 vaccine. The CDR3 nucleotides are TGTGCCAGCAGCCAACTCAGGGGGCAGAACACCGGGGAGCTGTTTTTT. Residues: CASSQLRGQNTGELFF.